This T cell receptor (beta chain) emerged from a study of preoperative IRX-2 immunotherapy in early breast cancer. The repertoire was sequenced with immunoSEQ multiplex PCR; TCRdb's copy has only in-frame clones and lacks some. The top ten hold approximately 2% of the sample, which has approximately 96,000 clones, 86% seen once. This clone was seen a single time. Sample treatment: preoperative locoregional IRX-2 cytokine immunotherapy. The CDR3 consists of 15 residues. Per the germline V gene, CDR1 is LNHDA and CDR2 is SQIVND (reference sequence). V lost 7 bases and J 1 base, leaving 16 bases between the germline ends.

This receptor was obtained from a human donor with breast cancer. This chain joins TRBV19 and TRBJ1-2, with D possibly matching TRBD1 (5 bases). This material consisted of tumor tissue, taken after IRX-2 immunotherapy. DNA of the CDR3: TGTGCCAGTAAGGATTACGGGGCGATTAACTATGGCTACACCTTC. This translates into CASKDYGAINYGYTF.